One and the same sample provided the 28 T cell receptor beta chains below, sequenced in a study of shared clonotypes between healthy human individuals. TCRdb's table, derived via immunoSEQ multiplex PCR, lists solely in-frame clones and lacks some. Here the sample spans fewer than 200,000 clones, approximately 60% being singletons. The sample consisted of memory CD4+ T cells sorted from blood. Subset described: CD45RA-negative fraction. The receptors shown here come from a man aged 25 to 40 in good health.

The chain combines TRBV18 with TRBJ2-3, with unresolved D. CDR1 and CDR2 from the germline V gene are KGHSH and LQKENI. This CDR3 comprises 16 residues. Trimming took off 4 bases at V and 0 bases at J, with 14 bases between the two ends. CDR3 bases: TGTGCCAGCTCACGAGATGGACCTGGGAGCACAGATACGCAGTATTTT. This gives the protein CASSRDGPGSTDTQYF.

The CDR3 bases are TGTGCCAGCAGTTTCCGGTTGGGTCAGCCCCAGCATTTT. This encodes CASSFRLGQPQHF. The chain links TRBV28 to TRBJ1-5; D is uncertain. V dropped 3 bases and J dropped 6 bases, with 9 bases sitting between them. Per the germline V gene, CDR1 is MDHEN and CDR2 is SYDVKM. The CDR3 runs to 13 residues.

This clone was seen ten or more times. The gene calls are TRBV30 and TRBJ1-2, with TRBD1 as a possible D gene (5 bases). Germline CDR1 GTSNPN, CDR2 SVGIG (reference sequence). The CDR3 sequence is 15 residues long. The V gene lost 0 bases and the J gene lost 8 bases, with 19 bases spanning the gap. The DNA of the CDR3 is TGTGCCTGGAGTGTACGTCAGGGAAGAGGGGCCGGCTACACCTTC. It encodes CAWSVRQGRGAGYTF.

The CDR3 nucleotides read TGTGCCTGGAAGTACCGTAGCTCCTACGAGCAGTACTTC. Protein: CAWKYRSSYEQYF. The chain uses TRBV30 and TRBJ2-7; no clear D gene. The CDR3 spans 13 residues. The germline CDR1 and CDR2 sequences are GTSNPN and SVGIG (reference sequence). Trimming took 4 bases from V and 0 from J, leaving 10 bases between them. The variable domain in full, with the rest retrieved from reference TRBV30 and TRBJ2-7, is SQTIHQWPATLVQPVGSPLSLECTVEGTSNPNLYWYRQAAGRGLQLLFYSVGIGQISSEVPQNLSASRPQDRQFILSSKKLLLSDSGFYLCAWKYRSSYEQYFGPGTRLTVT.

In this sample, this clone turned up once. The rearrangement links TRBV5-1 to TRBJ2-7; D unresolved. The CDR3 runs 15 residues. With 2 bases removed from V and 2 bases from J, the gap between germline ends came to 14 bases. Germline V CDR1 and CDR2: SGHRS, YFSETQ. The CDR3 bases are TGCGCCAGCAGCTTTTCTTTACAGCCTACCTACGAGCAGTACTTC. This sequence encodes CASSFSLQPTYEQYF.

The chain couples TRBV2 to TRBJ2-2; 7 bases are shared with TRBD1. CDR1 SNHLY and CDR2 FYNNEI come from the germline V gene. The CDR3 spans 14 residues. V shed 8 bases, J shed 4 bases, and the junction held 7 bases outside the gene matches. CDR3 DNA sequence: TGTGCCAGCGACAGGGATCGTGGCACCGGGGAGCTGTTTTTT. Amino acids: CASDRDRGTGELFF.

The J gene is TRBJ2-1, the V gene TRBV7-8, with TRBD1 as a possible D gene (5 bases). Germline values: CDR1 SGHVS, CDR2 FQNEAQ. The V end was cut by 4 bases, the J end by 11 bases, with 9 bases between. This CDR3 is built from 11 residues. CDR3: CASSSGLKQFF. Written as DNA, the CDR3 is TGTGCCAGCAGCTCAGGGCTCAAGCAGTTCTTC.

A few counts support this clone. J is TRBJ1-5 and V is TRBV6-6; tentatively, D is TRBD1 (6 bases). V was pared by 5 bases and J by 4 bases, with 12 bases between. CDR1 and CDR2 from the germline V gene are MNHNY and SVGAGI (reference sequence). CDR3 size: 14 residues. CDR3 nucleotides: TGTGCCAGCAGTAGGAGGGGGGAAAATCAGCCCCAGCATTTT. Its protein is CASSRRGENQPQHF.

The chain combines TRBV18 with TRBJ2-5, with 9 bases that match TRBD1. Germline assignment: CDR1 KGHSH and CDR2 LQKENI. There are 15 residues in the CDR3. V lost 3 bases and J lost 1; bases outside the gene matches: 3. CDR3 bases: TGTGCCAGCTCACCGCCGGGACAGGGCCAAGAGACCCAGTACTTC. It yields the protein CASSPPGQGQETQYF.

V usage is TRBV28 and J usage is TRBJ2-5, with D tentatively TRBD1 (5 bases). Per germline, CDR1 MDHEN and CDR2 SYDVKM. The CDR3 is 14 amino acids. The V end lost 3 bases, the J end lost 2 bases, and 10 bases lay between the germline ends. CDR3 region: CASSFRQLQETQYF. The CDR3, as DNA: TGTGCCAGCAGTTTTCGACAGCTTCAAGAGACCCAGTACTTC.

V usage is TRBV7-9 and J usage is TRBJ2-3, with 9 positions matching TRBD2. V shed 1 base and J 1 base; nucleotides not matched to a gene: 3. Per germline, CDR1 SEHNR and CDR2 FQNEAQ (reference sequence). There are 16 residues in the CDR3. In nucleotides, the CDR3 is TGTGCCAGCAGCTTAGGACAGCGGGAGGGCACAGATACGCAGTATTTT. It is translated as CASSLGQREGTDTQYF.

V and J are TRBV6-5 and TRBJ2-7; tentatively, D is TRBD2 (5 bases). V was cut by 4 bases and J by 0 bases, with 10 bases left in between. This CDR3 has 14 residues. The germline gives CDR1 MNHEY, CDR2 SVGAGI. CDR3 nucleotide sequence: TGTGCCAGCAGTTTAGCGACAAGCTCCTACGAGCAGTACTTC. This codes for CASSLATSSYEQYF.

The chain recombines TRBV6-5 with TRBJ2-1; 13 positions match TRBD2. Germline CDR1 and CDR2: MNHEY and SVGAGI. The CDR3 contains 14 residues. V lost 8 bases, J lost 7 bases, and 5 bases stayed unmatched. CDR3 sequence (DNA): TGTGCCAGCGGGAAGACTAGCGGGAGGAATGAGCAGTTCTTC. As protein: CASGKTSGRNEQFF.

This clone was observed a handful of times. The V gene is TRBV2, the J gene TRBJ2-5, with 8 bases aligning to TRBD1. The germline gives CDR1 SNHLY, CDR2 FYNNEI. The CDR3 loop spans 15 amino acids. V shed 2 bases, J shed 1 base, and the junction held 3 bases outside the gene matches. In nucleotides, the CDR3 is TGTGCCAGCAGTGAAATGGGACAGGCCCAAGAGACCCAGTACTTC. This codes for CASSEMGQAQETQYF. Full variable domain (missing parts from reference TRBV2 and TRBJ2-5): EPEVTQTPSHQVTQMGQEVILRCVPISNHLYFYWYRQILGQKVEFLVSFYNNEISEKSEIFDDQFSVERPDGSNFTLKIRSTKLEDSAMYFCASSEMGQAQETQYFGPGTRLLVL.

The chain recombines TRBV2 with TRBJ2-1; 13 nucleotides line up with TRBD2. Germline CDR1 and CDR2: SNHLY and FYNNEI. The J segment lost 8 bases and the V segment lost 6 bases, leaving 7 bases of the junction unmatched. The CDR3 is 15 residues long. As DNA, the CDR3 is TGTGCCAGCAGGAGACTAGCGGGAGGAGGAGATGAGCAGTTCTTC. This translates into CASRRLAGGGDEQFF. The entire variable domain, with the rest obtained from reference TRBV2 and TRBJ2-1, is as follows: EPEVTQTPSHQVTQMGQEVILRCVPISNHLYFYWYRQILGQKVEFLVSFYNNEISEKSEIFDDQFSVERPDGSNFTLKIRSTKLEDSAMYFCASRRLAGGGDEQFFGPGTRLTVL.

This clone was seen only a few times. This rearrangement joins TRBV28 to TRBJ2-7; no firm D call. The CDR3 loop spans 11 amino acids. The V gene lost 6 bases and the J gene lost 7 bases, with 10 bases spanning the gap. Per germline, CDR1 MDHEN and CDR2 SYDVKM. CDR3 coding DNA: TGTGCCAGCAGCCCTCGACGGGAGCAGTACTTC. The encoded protein is CASSPRREQYF. The full variable domain, completed using reference TRBV28 and TRBJ2-7, is DVKVTQSSRYLVKRTGEKVFLECVQDMDHENMFWYRQDPGLGLRLIYFSYDVKMKEKGDIPEGYSVSREKKERFSLILESASTNQTSMYLCASSPRREQYFGPGTRLTVT.

The chain joins TRBV11-3 to TRBJ2-2; 8 positions agree with TRBD2. With 6 bases clipped from V and 4 bases from J, the junction kept 4 bases outside the gene matches. CDR3 length: 14 amino acids. Germline V gene sequence: CDR1 SGHNT, CDR2 YENEEA. CDR3 amino acids: CASRLAVGTGELFF. Here the CDR3 DNA reads TGTGCCAGCAGACTAGCGGTCGGCACCGGGGAGCTGTTTTTT.

This chain uses TRBV19 with TRBJ2-2; no firm D call. This CDR3 has 13 residues. V lost 10 bases and J 6 bases, leaving 15 bases between the germline ends. Germline V lookup: CDR1 LNHDA, CDR2 SQIVND (reference sequence). As DNA, the CDR3 is TGTGCCATCGAAGTCCGGAGACCCGGGGAGCTGTTTTTT. Translated: CAIEVRRPGELFF.

This clone was detected a few times. The J gene is TRBJ1-2, the V gene TRBV5-1; maybe TRBD1 (5 bases). V dropped 4 bases and J dropped 0 bases, with 10 bases sitting between them. The CDR3 spans 14 residues. Looked up from germline, CDR1 is SGHRS and CDR2 is YFSETQ. The CDR3 spells CASSSRASNYGYTF. The CDR3 DNA follows: TGCGCCAGCAGCAGCAGGGCTTCTAACTATGGCTACACCTTC.

The CDR3 DNA reads as TGTGCCAGCAGCGTAGCTACTCCAGAGACCCAGTACTTC. Translated, it gives CASSVATPETQYF. The chain uses TRBV9 and TRBJ2-5; D unclear. This CDR3 spans 13 amino acids. Deletions cut 0 bases from V and 4 bases from J, with 7 bases between. CDR1 SGDLS and CDR2 YYNGEE come from the germline V gene.

This clone was counted a single time. The V and J genes are TRBV27 and TRBJ2-7, with a possible D match to TRBD1 (5 bases). The CDR3 loop spans 14 amino acids. Germline loops: CDR1 MNHEY, CDR2 SMNVEV (reference sequence). V was pared by 4 bases and J by 4 bases, with 14 bases between. The CDR3 spells CASSSSGLGYEQYF. The CDR3 nucleotides read TGTGCCAGCAGTTCTTCAGGGTTGGGTTACGAGCAGTACTTC.

The chain has TRBV7-6 and TRBJ2-2; possibly TRBD1 for D (6 bases). Germline V gene lookup returns CDR1 SGHVS and CDR2 FNYEAQ. The CDR3 spans 13 residues. The V end lost 5 bases, the J end lost 7 bases, and 11 bases lay between the germline ends. The CDR3 loop is CASSLRGGGELFF. The CDR3 DNA follows: TGTGCCAGCAGCCTCCGAGGGGGCGGGGAGCTGTTTTTT. Full variable domain (outside the CDR3, taken from reference TRBV7-6 and TRBJ2-2): GAGVSQSPRYKVTKRGQDVALRCDPISGHVSLYWYRQALGQGPEFLTYFNYEAQQDKSGLPNDRFSAERPEGSISTLTIQRTEQRDSAMYRCASSLRGGGELFFGEGSRLTVL.

The rearrangement links TRBV18 to TRBJ2-1, with 10 positions matching TRBD2. The V and J ends lost 5 bases and 5 bases, in that order; junction bases with no gene match: 6. This CDR3 spans 15 amino acids. The germline CDR1 and CDR2 sequences are KGHSH and LQKENI. This chain's CDR3 is CASSSIAGGHNEQFF. The CDR3 DNA reads as TGTGCCAGCTCATCAATAGCGGGAGGACACAATGAGCAGTTCTTC.

The rearrangement uses TRBV5-5 and TRBJ1-1; unclear D gene. The CDR3 covers 17 residues. V was clipped by 4 bases and J by 1 base, with 20 bases between them. Germline assignment: CDR1 SGHKS and CDR2 YYEKEE (reference sequence). In nucleotides, the CDR3 is TGTGCCAGCAGCGTGGCCGTGGGAGGGCTCGGGAACACTGAAGCTTTCTTT. It translates to CASSVAVGGLGNTEAFF.

V and J are TRBV7-3 and TRBJ2-3, with D maybe TRBD1 (5 bases). Trimming left V 2 bases short and J 2 bases short, with 8 bases between. Germline CDR1 reads SGHTA; CDR2 reads FQGTGA. The CDR3 runs to 14 residues. Written as DNA, the CDR3 is TGTGCCAGCAGCTTAGACAGACACACAGATACGCAGTATTTT. Translation gives CASSLDRHTDTQYF.

This clone was picked up one time. The genes are TRBV11-3 and TRBJ2-7; 12 positions match TRBD2. This CDR3 has 15 amino acids. Per the germline V gene, CDR1 is SGHNT and CDR2 is YENEEA. V was clipped by 1 base and J by 2 bases; unmatched bases: 0. This CDR3 reads CASSLASGRAYEQYF. In DNA, the CDR3 is TGTGCCAGCAGCTTAGCTAGCGGGAGGGCCTACGAGCAGTACTTC.

Of note for this clone: This sample includes further DNA sequences coding for the same CDR3. The gene calls are TRBV5-1 and TRBJ2-7; TRBD2 matches 15 bases. The germline V gene has CDR1 SGHRS and CDR2 YFSETQ. V shed 3 bases and J 0 bases; nucleotides not matched to a gene: 7. The CDR3 consists of 18 residues. The CDR3 reads CASSSGLAGGPSSYEQYF. The DNA of the CDR3 is TGCGCCAGCAGCTCCGGACTAGCGGGAGGGCCTTCCTCCTACGAGCAGTACTTC.

This rearrangement joins TRBV5-6 to TRBJ2-7, with D perhaps assigned TRBD1 or TRBD2 (5 bases each). V was cut by 5 bases and J by 5 bases, with 17 bases left in between. Germline V CDR1 and CDR2: SGHDT, YYEEEE. This CDR3 comprises 14 residues. This CDR3 reads CASRAYFREHEQYF. The CDR3 DNA sequence: TGTGCCAGCAGAGCTTATTTCAGGGAGCACGAGCAGTACTTC. Drawing the rest from reference TRBV5-6 and TRBJ2-7, the complete variable domain is DAGVTQSPTHLIKTRGQQVTLRCSPKSGHDTVSWYQQALGQGPQFIFQYYEEEERQRGNFPDRFSGHQFPNYSSELNVNALLLGDSALYLCASRAYFREHEQYFGPGTRLTVT.